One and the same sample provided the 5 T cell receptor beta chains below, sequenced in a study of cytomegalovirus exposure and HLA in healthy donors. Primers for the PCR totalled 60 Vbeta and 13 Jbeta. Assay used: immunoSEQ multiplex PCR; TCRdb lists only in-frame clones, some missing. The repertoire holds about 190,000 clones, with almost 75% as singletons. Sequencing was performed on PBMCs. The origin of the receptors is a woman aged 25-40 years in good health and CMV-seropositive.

The CDR3 region has the DNA TGTGCCATCAGTGGTTCAGGAAGTCAGTACGAGCAGTACTTC. Its protein product is CAISGSGSQYEQYF. The rearrangement joins TRBV10-3 to TRBJ2-7, with D hard to call. The germline V gene has CDR1 ENHRY and CDR2 SYGVKD. The CDR3 sequence is 14 residues long. Trimming pared 4 bases from V and 4 bases from J, leaving 14 bases between.

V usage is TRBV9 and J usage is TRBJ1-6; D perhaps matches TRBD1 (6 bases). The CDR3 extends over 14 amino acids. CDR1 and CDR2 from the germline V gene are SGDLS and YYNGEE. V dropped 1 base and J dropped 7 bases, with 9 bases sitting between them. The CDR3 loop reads CASSVTGRNSPLHF. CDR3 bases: TGTGCCAGCAGCGTAACAGGGCGGAATTCACCCCTCCACTTT.

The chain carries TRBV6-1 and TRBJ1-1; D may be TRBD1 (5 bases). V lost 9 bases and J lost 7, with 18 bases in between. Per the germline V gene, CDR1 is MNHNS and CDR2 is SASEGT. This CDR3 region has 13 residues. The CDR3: CASKVVGGVEAFF. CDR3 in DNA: TGTGCCAGTAAGGTGGTGGGAGGGGTTGAAGCTTTCTTT.

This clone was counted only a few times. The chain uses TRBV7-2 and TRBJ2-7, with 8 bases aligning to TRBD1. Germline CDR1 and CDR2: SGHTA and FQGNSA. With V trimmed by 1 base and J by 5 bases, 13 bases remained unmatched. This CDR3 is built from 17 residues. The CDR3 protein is CASSLGVATGVPHEQYF. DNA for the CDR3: TGTGCCAGCAGCTTAGGGGTAGCGACAGGGGTCCCTCACGAGCAGTACTTC. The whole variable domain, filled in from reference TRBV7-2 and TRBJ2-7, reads GAGVSQSPSNKVTEKGKDVELRCDPISGHTALYWYRQSLGQGLEFLIYFQGNSAPDKSGLPSDRFSAERTGGSVSTLTIQRTQQEDSAVYLCASSLGVATGVPHEQYFGPGTRLTVT.

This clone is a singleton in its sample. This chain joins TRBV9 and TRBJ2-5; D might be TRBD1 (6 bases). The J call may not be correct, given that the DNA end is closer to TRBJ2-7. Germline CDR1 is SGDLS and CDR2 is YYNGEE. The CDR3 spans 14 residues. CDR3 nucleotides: TGTGCCAGCAGCGTAGGGCCAGGGGCCTACGAGCAGTACTTC. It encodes CASSVGPGAYEQYF.